The subject of this entry is one T cell receptor (beta chain). The germline V gene has CDR1 MNHEY and CDR2 SVGAGI. V lost 7 bases to trimming and J lost 1 base; unmatched junction nucleotides: 1. The CDR3 length is 13 residues. As processed by the authors: The authors estimated nucleated cell counts from reference gene primer amplification. The table came from immunoSEQ multiplex PCR; TCRdb's copy has only in-frame clones and leaves some out. V, J and clone size derive from that table, while D and trimming were established from the DNA sequence. The sample holds over 120,000 clones, under 90% seen once. This specimen belongs to a study of blood T cell repertoires in COVID-19. Across the whole study: T cells, B-cell-depleted T cells, or PBMCs provided the cDNA or gDNA that served as material.

This TCR derives from a human donor in a cohort sampled during active COVID-19. The sample taken for sequencing was peripheral blood. The genes are TRBV6-5 and TRBJ1-3; 7 positions match TRBD1. For the CDR3, the DNA is TGTGCCAGCAACAGGGGATCTGGAAACACCATATATTTT. It yields the protein CASNRGSGNTIYF.